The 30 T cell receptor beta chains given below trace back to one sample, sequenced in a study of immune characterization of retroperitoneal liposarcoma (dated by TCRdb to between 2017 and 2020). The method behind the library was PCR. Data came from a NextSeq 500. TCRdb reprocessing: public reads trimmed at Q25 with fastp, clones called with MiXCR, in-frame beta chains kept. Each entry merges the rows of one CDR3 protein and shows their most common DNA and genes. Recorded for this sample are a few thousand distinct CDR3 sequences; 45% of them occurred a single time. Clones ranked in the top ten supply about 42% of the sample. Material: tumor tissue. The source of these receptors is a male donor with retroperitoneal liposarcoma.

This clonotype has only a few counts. CDR3 region: CASSEFTGESYEQYF. The CDR3 coding sequence is TGTGCCAGCAGTGAATTCACAGGGGAATCCTACGAGCAGTACTTC. The chain carries TRBV25-1 and TRBJ2-1, with 7 nucleotides matching TRBD1. The assigned J gene may be wrong: the sequence end matches TRBJ2-7 better. The CDR3 has 15 residues. The germline CDR1 and CDR2 sequences are MGHDK and SYGVNS.

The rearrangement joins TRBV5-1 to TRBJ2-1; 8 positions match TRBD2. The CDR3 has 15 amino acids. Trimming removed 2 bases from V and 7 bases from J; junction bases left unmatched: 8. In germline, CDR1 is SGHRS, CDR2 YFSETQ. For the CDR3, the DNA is TGCGCCAGCAGCTTAGTGCCGGGAGGGCCAAATGAGCAGTTCTTC. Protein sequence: CASSLVPGGPNEQFF.

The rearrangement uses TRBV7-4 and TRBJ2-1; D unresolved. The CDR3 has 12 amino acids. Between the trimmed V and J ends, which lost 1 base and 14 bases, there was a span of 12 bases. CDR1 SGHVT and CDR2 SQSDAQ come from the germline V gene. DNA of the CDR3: TGTGCCAGCAGCTTAGGAGGCGACGACGAGTTCTTC. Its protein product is CASSLGGDDEFF.

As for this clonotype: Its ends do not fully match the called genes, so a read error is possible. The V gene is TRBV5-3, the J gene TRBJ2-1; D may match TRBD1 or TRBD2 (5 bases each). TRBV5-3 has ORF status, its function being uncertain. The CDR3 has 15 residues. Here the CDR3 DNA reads TGTGCCAGCAGCTTTCCCCGGGACGCCTACAATGAGCAGTTCTTC. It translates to CASSFPRDAYNEQFF.

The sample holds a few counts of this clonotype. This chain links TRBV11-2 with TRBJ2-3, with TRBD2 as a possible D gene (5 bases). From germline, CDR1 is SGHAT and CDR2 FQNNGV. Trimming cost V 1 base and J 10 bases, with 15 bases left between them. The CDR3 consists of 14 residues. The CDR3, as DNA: TGTGCCAGCAGCTTAGGACCGGGAAAGGTTGCGCAGTATTTT. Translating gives CASSLGPGKVAQYF.

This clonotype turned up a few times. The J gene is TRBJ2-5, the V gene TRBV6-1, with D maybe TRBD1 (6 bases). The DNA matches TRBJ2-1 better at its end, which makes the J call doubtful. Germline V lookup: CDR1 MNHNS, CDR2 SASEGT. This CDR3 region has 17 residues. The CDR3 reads CASSSRQVLSSYNEQFF. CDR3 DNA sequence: TGTGCCAGCAGTTCCAGACAGGTGTTGAGCTCCTACAATGAGCAGTTCTTC.

CDR3 protein: CASSQGRDNEQYF. The CDR3, as DNA: TGTGCCAGCAGCCAAGGCAGGGACAATGAGCAGTACTTC. V usage is TRBV14 and J usage is TRBJ2-1; a weak D match, TRBD1 (6 bases). The better agreement between TRBJ2-7 and the DNA end casts doubt on the J call. The CDR3 spans 13 residues. Germline V lookup: CDR1 SGHDN, CDR2 FVKESK.

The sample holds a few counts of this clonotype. CDR3 DNA sequence: TGTGCCAGCCAATCTGGACAGGGCAAAAACATTCAGTACTTC. This encodes CASQSGQGKNIQYF. V gene TRBV6-1 combines with J gene TRBJ2-4; TRBD1 aligns across 8 bases. J was trimmed by 3 bases and V by 8 bases; bases with no gene match: 6. The CDR3 consists of 14 residues. Germline V gene data show CDR1 as MNHNS and CDR2 as SASEGT.

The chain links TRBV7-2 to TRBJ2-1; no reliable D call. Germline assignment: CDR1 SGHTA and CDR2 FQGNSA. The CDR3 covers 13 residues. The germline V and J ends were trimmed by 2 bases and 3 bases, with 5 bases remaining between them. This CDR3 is CASSLMDYNEQFF. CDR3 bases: TGTGCCAGCAGCTTAATGGACTACAATGAGCAGTTCTTC.

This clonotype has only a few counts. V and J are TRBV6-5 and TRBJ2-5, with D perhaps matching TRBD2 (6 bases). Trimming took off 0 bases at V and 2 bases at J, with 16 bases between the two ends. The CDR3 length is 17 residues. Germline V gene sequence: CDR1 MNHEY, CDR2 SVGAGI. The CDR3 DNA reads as TGTGCCAGCAGTTACTCGAGAGGCGGGGCGGGGCAAGAGACCCAGTACTTC. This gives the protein CASSYSRGGAGQETQYF.

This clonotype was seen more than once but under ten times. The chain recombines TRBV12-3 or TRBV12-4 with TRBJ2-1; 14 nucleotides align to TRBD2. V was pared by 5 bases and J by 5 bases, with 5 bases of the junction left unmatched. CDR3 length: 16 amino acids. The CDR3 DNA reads TGTGCCAGCAGTGGGGGACTAGCGGGAGTCAACAATGAGCAGTTCTTC. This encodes CASSGGLAGVNNEQFF.

This CDR3 is CASRSGTRSEQFF. The DNA for the CDR3 is TGTGCCAGCAGGTCCGGGACACGCTCCGAGCAGTTCTTC. This chain joins TRBV6-5 and TRBJ2-1, with D tentatively TRBD1 (6 bases). Trimming took 6 bases from V and 10 from J, leaving 16 bases between them. CDR1 is MNHEY, CDR2 SVGAGI, per germline. CDR3 length: 13 residues.

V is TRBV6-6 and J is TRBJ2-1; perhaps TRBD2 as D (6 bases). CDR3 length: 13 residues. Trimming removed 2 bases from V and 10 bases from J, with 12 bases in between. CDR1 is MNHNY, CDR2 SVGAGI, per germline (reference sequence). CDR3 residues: CASSYAWGDEQFF. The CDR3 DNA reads TGTGCCAGCAGTTACGCATGGGGGGACGAGCAGTTCTTC.

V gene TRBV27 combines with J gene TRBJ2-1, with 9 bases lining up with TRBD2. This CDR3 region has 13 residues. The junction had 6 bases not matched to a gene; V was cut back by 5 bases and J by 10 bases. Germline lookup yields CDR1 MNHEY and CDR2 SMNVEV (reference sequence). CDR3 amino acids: CASSQGLASEQFF. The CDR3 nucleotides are TGTGCCAGCAGTCAGGGACTAGCTAGCGAGCAGTTCTTC.

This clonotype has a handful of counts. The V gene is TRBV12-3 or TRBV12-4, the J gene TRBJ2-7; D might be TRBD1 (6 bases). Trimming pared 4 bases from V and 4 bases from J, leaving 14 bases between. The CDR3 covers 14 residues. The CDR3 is CASSWMSGVYEQYF. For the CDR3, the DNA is TGTGCCAGCAGTTGGATGTCAGGGGTGTACGAGCAGTACTTC.

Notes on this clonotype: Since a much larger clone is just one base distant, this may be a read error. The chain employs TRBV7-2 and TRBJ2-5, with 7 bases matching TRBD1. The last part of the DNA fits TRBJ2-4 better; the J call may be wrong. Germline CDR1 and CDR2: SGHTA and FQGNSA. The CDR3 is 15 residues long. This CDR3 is CASSPPTGPKNIQYF. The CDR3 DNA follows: TGTGCCAGCAGCCCCCCGACAGGGCCCAAAAACATTCAGTACTTC.

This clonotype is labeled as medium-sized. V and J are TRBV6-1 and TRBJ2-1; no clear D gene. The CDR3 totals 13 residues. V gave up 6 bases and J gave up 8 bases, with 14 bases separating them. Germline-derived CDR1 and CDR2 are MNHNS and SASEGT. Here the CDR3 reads CASRTLGRYEQFF. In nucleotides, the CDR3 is TGTGCCAGCAGAACACTCGGGCGGTATGAGCAGTTCTTC.

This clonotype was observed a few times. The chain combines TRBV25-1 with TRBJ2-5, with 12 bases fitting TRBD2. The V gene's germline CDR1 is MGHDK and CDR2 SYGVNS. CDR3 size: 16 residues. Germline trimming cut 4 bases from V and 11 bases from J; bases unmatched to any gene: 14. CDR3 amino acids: CASSVLAGGSYNEQYF. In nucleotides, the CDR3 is TGTGCCAGCAGTGTACTAGCGGGGGGCTCCTACAATGAGCAGTACTTC.

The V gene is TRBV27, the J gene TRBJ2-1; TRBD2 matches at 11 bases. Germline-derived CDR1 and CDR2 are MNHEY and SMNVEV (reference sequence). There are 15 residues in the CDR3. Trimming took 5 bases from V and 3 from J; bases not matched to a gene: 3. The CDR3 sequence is CASSTGTSGYNEQFF. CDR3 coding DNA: TGTGCCAGCAGTACCGGGACTAGCGGCTACAATGAGCAGTTCTTC.

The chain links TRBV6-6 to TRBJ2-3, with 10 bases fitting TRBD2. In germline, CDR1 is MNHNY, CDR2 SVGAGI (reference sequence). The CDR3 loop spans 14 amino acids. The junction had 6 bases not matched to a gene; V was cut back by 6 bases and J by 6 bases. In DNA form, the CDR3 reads TGTGCCAGCAGCTTAGCGGGAGGTAGGGATACGCAGTATTTT. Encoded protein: CASSLAGGRDTQYF.

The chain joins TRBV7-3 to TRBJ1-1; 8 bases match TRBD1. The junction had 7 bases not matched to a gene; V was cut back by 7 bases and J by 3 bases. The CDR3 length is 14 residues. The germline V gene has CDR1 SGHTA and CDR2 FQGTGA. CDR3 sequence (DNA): TGTGCCAGCAAGCCACGACAGGGGTACACTGAAGCTTTCTTT. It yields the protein CASKPRQGYTEAFF.

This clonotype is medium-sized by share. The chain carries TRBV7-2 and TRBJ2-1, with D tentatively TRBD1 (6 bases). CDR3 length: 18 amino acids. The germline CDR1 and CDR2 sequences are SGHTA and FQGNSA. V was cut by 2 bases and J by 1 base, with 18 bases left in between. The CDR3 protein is CASSLRRVTGLSYNEQFF. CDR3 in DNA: TGTGCCAGCAGCTTACGCCGGGTTACAGGGCTATCCTACAATGAGCAGTTCTTC.

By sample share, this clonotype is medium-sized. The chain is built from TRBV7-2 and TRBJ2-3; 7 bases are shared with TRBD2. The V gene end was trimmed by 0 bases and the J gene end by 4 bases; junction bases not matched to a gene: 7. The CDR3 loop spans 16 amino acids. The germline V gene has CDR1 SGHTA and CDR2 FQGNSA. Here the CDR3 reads CASSLARGSGADTQYF. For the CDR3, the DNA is TGTGCCAGCAGCTTAGCTCGCGGGAGCGGAGCAGATACGCAGTATTTT.

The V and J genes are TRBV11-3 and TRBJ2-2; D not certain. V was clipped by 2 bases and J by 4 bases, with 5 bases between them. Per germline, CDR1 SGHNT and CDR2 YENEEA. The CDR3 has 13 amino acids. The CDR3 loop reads CASSLKSTGELFF. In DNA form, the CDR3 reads TGTGCCAGCAGCTTAAAGAGCACCGGGGAGCTGTTTTTT. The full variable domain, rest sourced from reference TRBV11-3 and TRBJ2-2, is EAGVVQSPRYKIIEKKQPVAFWCNPISGHNTLYWYLQNLGQGPELLIRYENEEAVDDSQLPKDRFSAERLKGVDSTLKIQPAELGDSAVYLCASSLKSTGELFFGEGSRLTVL.

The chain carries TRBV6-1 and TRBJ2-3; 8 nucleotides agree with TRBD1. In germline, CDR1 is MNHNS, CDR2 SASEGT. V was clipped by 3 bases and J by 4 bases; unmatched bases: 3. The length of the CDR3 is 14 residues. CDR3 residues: CASSDQTGADTQYF. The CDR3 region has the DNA TGTGCCAGCAGTGATCAGACAGGGGCAGATACGCAGTATTTT.

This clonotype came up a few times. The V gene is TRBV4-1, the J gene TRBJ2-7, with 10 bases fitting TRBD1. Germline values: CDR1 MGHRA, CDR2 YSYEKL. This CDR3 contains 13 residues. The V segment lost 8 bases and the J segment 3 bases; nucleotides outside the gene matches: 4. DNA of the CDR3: TGCGCCAGCTGCCGGGACAGGGGCTACGAGCAGTACTTC. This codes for CASCRDRGYEQYF.

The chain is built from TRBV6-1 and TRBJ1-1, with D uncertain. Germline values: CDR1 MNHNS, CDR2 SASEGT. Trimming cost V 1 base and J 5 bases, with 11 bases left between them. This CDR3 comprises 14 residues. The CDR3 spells CASSEGGSRTEAFF. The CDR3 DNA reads TGTGCCAGCAGTGAAGGAGGCAGTCGAACTGAAGCTTTCTTT.

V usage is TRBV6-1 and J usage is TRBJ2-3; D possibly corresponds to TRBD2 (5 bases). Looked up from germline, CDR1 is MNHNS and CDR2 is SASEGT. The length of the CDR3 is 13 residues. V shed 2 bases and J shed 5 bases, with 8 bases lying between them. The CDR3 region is CASSEMGVDTQYF. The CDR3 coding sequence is TGTGCCAGCAGTGAAATGGGAGTAGATACGCAGTATTTT.

The CDR3 DNA sequence: TGTGCCAGCAGTTACCCAGCAGTAGCCAAAAACATTCAGTACTTC. Residues: CASSYPAVAKNIQYF. V is TRBV6-6 and J is TRBJ2-4; D not resolved. Trimming cost V 2 bases and J 0 bases, with 8 bases left between them. Germline V gene lookup returns CDR1 MNHNY and CDR2 SVGAGI (reference sequence). This CDR3 region has 15 residues.

The CDR3 protein is CASIHEDRPYEQYF. The CDR3 DNA follows: TGTGCCAGCATCCACGAGGACAGGCCCTACGAGCAGTACTTC. The genes are TRBV12-3 or TRBV12-4 and TRBJ2-5; 7 bases match TRBD1. TRBJ2-7 explains the end of the DNA better; the J call may be wrong. The CDR3 contains 14 residues.